Listed here are 8 T cell receptor beta chains from one sample, sequenced in a study of blood T cell repertoires in COVID-19. Clones were sequenced by immunoSEQ multiplex PCR, and TCRdb holds only the in-frame ones, with some missing. This sample yields under 300,000 clones, of which around nine tenths are seen a single time; approximately 9.5% belongs to the top ten. Sample: PBMCs or T cells enriched from blood (not recorded which). Source of these receptors: a middle-aged man who had recovered from COVID-19.

The chain combines TRBV7-3 with TRBJ2-7, with 8 nucleotides matching TRBD2. The germline V gene encodes CDR1 SGHTA and CDR2 FQGTGA. The junction had 3 bases not matched to a gene; V was cut back by 3 bases and J by 5 bases. The CDR3 sequence is 13 residues long. The CDR3 DNA follows: TGTGCCAGCAGCTTCGGGGGGGCCCACGAGCAGTACTTC. Protein sequence: CASSFGGAHEQYF.

V usage is TRBV7-9 and J usage is TRBJ2-1; TRBD2 matches 8 bases. The J segment lost 2 bases and the V segment lost 5 bases, leaving 5 bases of the junction unmatched. CDR1 SEHNR and CDR2 FQNEAQ come from the germline V gene (reference sequence). The CDR3 is 15 amino acids. In DNA, the CDR3 is TGTGCCAGCAGCAAGATAGCGGGACCCTACAATGAGCAGTTCTTC. It is translated as CASSKIAGPYNEQFF. The full variable domain, its missing parts supplied by reference TRBV7-9 and TRBJ2-1, is DTGVSQNPRHKITKRGQNVTFRCDPISEHNRLYWYRQTLGQGPEFLTYFQNEAQLEKSRLLSDRFSAERPKGSFSTLEIQRTEQGDSAMYLCASSKIAGPYNEQFFGPGTRLTVL.

V usage is TRBV4-3 and J usage is TRBJ2-1; perhaps TRBD2 as D (6 bases). CDR1 is LGHNA and CDR2 is YSLEER in the germline V gene. V dropped 3 bases and J dropped 1 base, with 7 bases sitting between them. CDR3 size: 14 residues. The CDR3 region is CASSQEGSYNEQFF. CDR3 bases: TGCGCCAGCAGCCAGGAGGGATCCTACAATGAGCAGTTCTTC.

In its sample, this clone was seen a few times. This specimen includes other DNA sequences encoding the same CDR3. J is TRBJ2-7 and V is TRBV12-3 or TRBV12-4, with 9 bases that match TRBD1. The CDR3 contains 13 residues. Unmatched junction bases numbered 2, after V lost 5 bases and J lost 3 bases. The CDR3 region has the DNA TGTGCCAGCAGTCCGGGACAGGGCTACGAGCAGTACTTC. Translation gives CASSPGQGYEQYF.

The chain couples TRBV7-2 to TRBJ1-5; TRBD1 matches 8 bases. The CDR3 runs 17 residues. Trimming at V came to 1 base and at J to 6 bases, leaving 11 bases not matched to a gene. Germline-derived CDR1 and CDR2 are SGHTA and FQGNSA. The CDR3 is CASSLEWWAGGGQPQHF. CDR3 bases: TGTGCCAGCAGCTTAGAGTGGTGGGCAGGGGGCGGTCAGCCCCAGCATTTT.

This sequence joins TRBV27 and TRBJ2-7, with D perhaps TRBD2 (6 bases). Trimming removed 8 bases at V and 2 bases at J, with 13 bases between. CDR3 length: 13 amino acids. From germline, CDR1 is MNHEY and CDR2 SMNVEV (reference sequence). As DNA, the CDR3 is TGTGCCAGCCGGGCTAGCGTCACCTACGAGCAGTACTTC. It yields the protein CASRASVTYEQYF.

This clone was detected once. V and J are TRBV28 and TRBJ2-7; tentatively, D is TRBD2 (6 bases). V lost 7 bases to trimming and J lost 0 bases, with 22 bases between them. CDR3 length: 17 amino acids. Germline values: CDR1 MDHEN, CDR2 SYDVKM. The CDR3 loop reads CASIGARGKMRSYEQYF. The CDR3 DNA follows: TGTGCCAGCATTGGAGCGCGCGGGAAGATGCGCTCCTACGAGCAGTACTTC. The whole variable domain, remainder taken from reference TRBV28 and TRBJ2-7, is DVKVTQSSRYLVKRTGEKVFLECVQDMDHENMFWYRQDPGLGLRLIYFSYDVKMKEKGDIPEGYSVSREKKERFSLILESASTNQTSMYLCASIGARGKMRSYEQYFGPGTRLTVT.

CDR3 protein: CATSRAVETQYF. The CDR3, as DNA: TGTGCCACCAGCAGAGCGGTGGAGACCCAGTACTTC. The chain combines TRBV15 with TRBJ2-5; no clear D. Germline V gene data show CDR1 as LNHNV and CDR2 as YYDKDF (reference sequence). Deletions cut 1 base from V and 5 bases from J, with 5 bases between. This CDR3 has 12 amino acids.